This T cell receptor beta chain was retrieved from a study of blood T cell repertoires in COVID-19. Assay used: immunoSEQ multiplex PCR; TCRdb lists only in-frame clones, some missing. The table has some 330,000 clones, roughly 87% seen once. In Cohort 3, a recovered donor had either two negative PCRs, clearance, or symptom resolution. After removal of 3 bases from V and 6 bases from J, the junction contained 11 bases not matched to a gene. The CDR3 loop spans 16 amino acids. Germline-derived CDR1 and CDR2 are SGHAT and FQNNGV. Sequenced: PBMCs or T cells enriched from blood (not recorded which). The sequence derives from a woman aged 45-65 years who had recovered from COVID-19. The genes are TRBV11-2 and TRBJ2-7, with 10 bases lining up with TRBD2. The CDR3 region has the DNA TGTGCCAGCAGCTTCCAAGGACTAGCGGCCGGGAGCGAGCAGTACTTC. Translation gives CASSFQGLAAGSEQYF.